The sequence of this T cell receptor beta chain was determined in a study of T cell repertoires in cytomegalovirus infection. Study conclusions and caveats: Pooled public TCR beta family frequency picked out CMV carriers with the relevant HLA. There were HLA-C-restricted CMV-specific TCR beta clonotypes dominating the ex vivo response.

With regard to this clonotype: The antigen remains unidentified.

CDR1 is SGHTA and CDR2 is FQGNSA in the germline V gene. V lost 5 bases and J lost 10, with 21 bases in between. The CDR3 is 15 residues long. TCRdb called the reads again in MiXCR, with one record for every CDR3 protein. The sample holds tens of thousands of distinct CDR3 sequences, around 34% seen once. The sequence came from a human donor in good health (CMV status not recorded). Some clones in this sample may be carry-over from other donors' samples. The chain links TRBV7-2 to TRBJ1-3; D is undetermined. Sequenced sample: PBMCs, sequenced either directly or after in vitro stimulation (not recorded which). CDR3 nucleotides: TGTGCCAGCAGCCCGCAGACGGGCTTGGGTAGGACCATATATTTT. Its protein is CASSPQTGLGRTIYF.